The present T cell receptor beta chain was sequenced within a study of blood T cell repertoires in COVID-19. Study background: T cells, B-cell-depleted T cells, or PBMCs provided the cDNA or gDNA that served as material.

Concerning this clone itself: This specimen includes other DNA sequences encoding the same CDR3.

Assay used: immunoSEQ multiplex PCR; TCRdb lists only in-frame clones, some missing. The top ten hold 8% to 10% of the sample, which has 150,000 to 200,000 clones, about 86% seen once. This CDR3 region has 13 residues. Between the trimmed V and J ends, which lost 3 bases and 0 bases, there was a span of 6 bases. Germline-derived CDR1 and CDR2 are SGHTA and FQGNSA. This TCR came from a middle-aged man with active or convalescent COVID-19. The material sequenced was peripheral blood. This sequence joins TRBV7-2 and TRBJ2-7, with D perhaps matching TRBD2 (5 bases). The CDR3 here is CASSLDSSYEQYF. DNA of the CDR3: TGTGCCAGCAGCTTGGACTCCTCCTACGAGCAGTACTTC.